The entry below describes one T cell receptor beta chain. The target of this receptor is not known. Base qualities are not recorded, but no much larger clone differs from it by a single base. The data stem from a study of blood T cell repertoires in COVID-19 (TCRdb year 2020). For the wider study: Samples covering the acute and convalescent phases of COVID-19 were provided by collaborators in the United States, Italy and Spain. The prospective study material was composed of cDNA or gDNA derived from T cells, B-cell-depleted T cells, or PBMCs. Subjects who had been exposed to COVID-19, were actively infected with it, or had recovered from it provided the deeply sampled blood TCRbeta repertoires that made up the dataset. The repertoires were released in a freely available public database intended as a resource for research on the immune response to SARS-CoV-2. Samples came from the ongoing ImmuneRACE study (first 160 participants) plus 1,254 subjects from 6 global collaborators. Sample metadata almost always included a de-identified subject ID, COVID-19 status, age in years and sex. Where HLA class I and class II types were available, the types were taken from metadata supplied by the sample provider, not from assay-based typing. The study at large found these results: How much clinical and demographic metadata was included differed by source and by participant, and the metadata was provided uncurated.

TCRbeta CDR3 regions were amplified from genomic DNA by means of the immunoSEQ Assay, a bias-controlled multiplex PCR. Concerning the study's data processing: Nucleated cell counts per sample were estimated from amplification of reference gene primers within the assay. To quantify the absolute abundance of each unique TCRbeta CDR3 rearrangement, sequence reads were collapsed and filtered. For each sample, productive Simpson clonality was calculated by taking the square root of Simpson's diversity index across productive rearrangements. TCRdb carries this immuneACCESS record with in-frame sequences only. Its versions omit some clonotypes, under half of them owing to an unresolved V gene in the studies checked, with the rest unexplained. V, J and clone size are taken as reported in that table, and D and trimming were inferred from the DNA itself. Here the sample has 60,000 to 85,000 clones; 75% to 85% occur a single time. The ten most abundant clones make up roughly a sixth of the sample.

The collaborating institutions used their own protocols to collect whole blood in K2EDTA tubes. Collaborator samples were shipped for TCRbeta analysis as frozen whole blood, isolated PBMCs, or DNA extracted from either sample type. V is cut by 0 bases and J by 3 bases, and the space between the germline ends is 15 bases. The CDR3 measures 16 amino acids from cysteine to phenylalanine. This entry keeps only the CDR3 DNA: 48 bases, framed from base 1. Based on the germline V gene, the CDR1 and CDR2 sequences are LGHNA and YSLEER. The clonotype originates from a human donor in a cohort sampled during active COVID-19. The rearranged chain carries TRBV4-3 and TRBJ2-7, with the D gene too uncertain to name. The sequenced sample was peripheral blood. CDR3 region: CASSQDPNLSVYEQYF. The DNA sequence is TGCGCCAGCAGCCAAGATCCCAACTTGAGCGTCTACGAGCAGTACTTC.